This T cell receptor beta chain was found in a study of beta chain features in type 1 diabetes. Findings of the study overall: Among all four CD4+ subsets, Type 1 diabetes patients had TCRB CDR3s that were moderately but significantly shorter. The analysis here could not establish whether HLA type shapes TCRB rearrangement. Compared with healthy donors, patients appeared to share more similar naive, central memory and regulatory TCRB repertoires.

CDR1 is SGHTA, CDR2 FQGNSA, per germline. This CDR3 has 15 amino acids. Trimming removed 3 bases from V and 2 bases from J; junction bases left unmatched: 6. All of the isolated RNA was reverse transcribed, so expressed TCRB transcripts were sequenced. An average of approximately 3.6 million reads was obtained for naive, central memory and regulatory T cell samples. Sequencing was performed with immunoSEQ multiplex PCR; in TCRdb, only in-frame clones are kept and a portion is missing. Of over 40,000 clones detected, approximately 72% appear once; the ten largest clones hold roughly 2.2%. To note about this clone: Its antigen is unidentified.

This clonotype originated in a woman between 18 and 29 years old with type 1 diabetes. The rearrangement joins TRBV7-2 to TRBJ2-7; 8 bases are shared with TRBD2. Specimen: Tregs from blood. In DNA form, the CDR3 reads TGTGCCAGCAGCTTGGGCGGGGGGATTACCTACGAGCAGTACTTC. It is translated as CASSLGGGITYEQYF.